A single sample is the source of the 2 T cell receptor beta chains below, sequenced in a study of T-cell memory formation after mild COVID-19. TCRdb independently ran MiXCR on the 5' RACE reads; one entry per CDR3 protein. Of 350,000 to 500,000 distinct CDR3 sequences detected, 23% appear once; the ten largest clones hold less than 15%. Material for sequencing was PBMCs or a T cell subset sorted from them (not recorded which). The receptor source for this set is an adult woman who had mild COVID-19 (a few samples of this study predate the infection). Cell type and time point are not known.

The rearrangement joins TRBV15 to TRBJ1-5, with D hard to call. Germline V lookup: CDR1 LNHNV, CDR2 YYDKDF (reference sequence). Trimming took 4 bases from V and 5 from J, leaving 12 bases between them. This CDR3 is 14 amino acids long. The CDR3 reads CATSTLGRDQPQHF. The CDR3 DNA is TGTGCCACCAGCACGCTCGGGCGGGATCAGCCCCAGCATTTT.

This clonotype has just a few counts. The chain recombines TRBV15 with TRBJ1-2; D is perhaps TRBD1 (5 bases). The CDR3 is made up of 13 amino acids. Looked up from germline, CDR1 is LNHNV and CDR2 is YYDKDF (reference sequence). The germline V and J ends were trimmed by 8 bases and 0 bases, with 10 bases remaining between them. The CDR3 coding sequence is TGTGCCACCTCGACAGCTACTAACTATGGCTACACCTTC. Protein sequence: CATSTATNYGYTF.